This entry lists 20 T cell receptor beta chains sequenced from one sample in a study of cytomegalovirus exposure and HLA in healthy donors. PCR was performed using 60 Vbeta and 13 Jbeta primers. The table came from immunoSEQ multiplex PCR; TCRdb's copy has only in-frame clones and leaves some out. The sample shows 75,000 to 100,000 clones, under 80% of them seen only once. The material sequenced was PBMCs. Receptors were obtained from a male donor in good health and CMV-seronegative.

A single count supports this clone. J is TRBJ2-3 and V is TRBV13; the D gene is possibly TRBD2 (6 bases). Trimming left V 0 bases short and J 9 bases short, with 10 bases between. CDR3 length: 13 residues. CDR1 is PRHDT and CDR2 is FYEKMQ in the germline V gene (reference sequence). This CDR3 is CASSLGLAETQYF. DNA of the CDR3: TGTGCCAGCAGCTTAGGACTAGCCGAAACGCAGTATTTT.

The chain is built from TRBV5-1 and TRBJ1-1; D gene ambiguous. This CDR3 comprises 15 residues. V dropped 0 bases and J dropped 1 base, with 10 bases sitting between them. Germline V gives CDR1 SGHRS, CDR2 YFSETQ. CDR3 region: CASSLELGGNTEAFF. The DNA of the CDR3 is TGCGCCAGCAGCTTGGAACTGGGAGGGAACACTGAAGCTTTCTTT.

V usage is TRBV5-4 and J usage is TRBJ2-3, with TRBD2 identical over 7 bases. The ends lost 4 bases at V and 3 bases at J; junction bases unmatched: 14. There are 17 residues in the CDR3. Looked up from germline, CDR1 is SGHNT and CDR2 is YYREEE (reference sequence). This CDR3 is CASSLPTAREPTDTQYF. CDR3 sequence (DNA): TGTGCCAGCAGCCTACCTACGGCGCGGGAGCCGACAGATACGCAGTATTTT.

This clone showed up just once. The rearrangement links TRBV7-2 to TRBJ1-1, with D tentatively TRBD1 (5 bases). The V end lost 6 bases, the J end lost 8 bases, and 13 bases lay between the germline ends. The CDR3 runs to 12 residues. Germline V gene lookup returns CDR1 SGHTA and CDR2 FQGNSA. In DNA, the CDR3 is TGTGCCAGCAGTCCGGAGGGACTCGAAGCTTTCTTT. Residues: CASSPEGLEAFF.

This clone appeared once. The rearrangement joins TRBV28 to TRBJ2-3; 8 bases are shared with TRBD1. Germline V lookup: CDR1 MDHEN, CDR2 SYDVKM. This CDR3 has 15 residues. The junction had 3 bases not matched to a gene; V was cut back by 1 base and J by 3 bases. CDR3 loop: CASSLSGGETDTQYF. Here the CDR3 DNA reads TGTGCCAGCAGTTTATCAGGGGGCGAGACAGATACGCAGTATTTT.

A word on this clone: One junction end does not reproduce the germline sequence, and a read error may be involved. The chain uses TRBV7-9 and TRBJ1-4; TRBD1 is a possible D gene (6 bases). The CDR3 sequence is 17 residues long. CDR1 is SEHNR, CDR2 FQNEAQ, per germline (reference sequence). CDR3 sequence reads: CSSSLTPHTGRSEKLFF. For the CDR3, the DNA is TGTTCCAGCAGCTTAACCCCCCACACAGGGAGAAGTGAAAAACTGTTTTTT.

This clone has just one count. The V call is TRBV9, the J call TRBJ1-3, with 9 bases identical to TRBD1. CDR1 and CDR2 (germline): SGDLS, YYNGEE. The CDR3 runs to 17 residues. V was clipped by 3 bases and J by 2 bases; unmatched bases: 9. The CDR3, as DNA: TGTGCCAGCAGCGGCCACCGGGACAGGGTGGCTGGAAACACCATATATTTT. Its translation is CASSGHRDRVAGNTIYF. Based on the CDR3 plus reference TRBV9 and TRBJ1-3, the full variable domain is DSGVTQTPKHLITATGQRVTLRCSPRSGDLSVYWYQQSLDQGLQFLIQYYNGEERAKGNILERFSAQQFPDLHSELNLSSLELGDSALYFCASSGHRDRVAGNTIYFGEGSWLTVV.

The V gene is TRBV5-1, the J gene TRBJ1-1; tentative D call: TRBD1 (5 bases). The CDR3 is 14 amino acids. The V and J ends lost 0 bases and 3 bases respectively, with 9 bases between them. Germline loops: CDR1 SGHRS, CDR2 YFSETQ. The CDR3 spells CASSLGGEDTEAFF. CDR3 nucleotides: TGCGCCAGCAGCTTGGGGGGGGAGGACACTGAAGCTTTCTTT.

The V gene is TRBV5-6, the J gene TRBJ1-3, with 9 bases identical to TRBD1. This CDR3 spans 15 amino acids. The junction had 5 bases not matched to a gene; V was cut back by 4 bases and J by 3 bases. The germline V gene has CDR1 SGHDT and CDR2 YYEEEE. The CDR3 bases are TGTGCCAGCAGCCCGGGGACAGGGTATGGAAACACCATATATTTT. It encodes CASSPGTGYGNTIYF. Using reference TRBV5-6 and TRBJ1-3 for the parts outside the CDR3, the full variable domain is DAGVTQSPTHLIKTRGQQVTLRCSPKSGHDTVSWYQQALGQGPQFIFQYYEEEERQRGNFPDRFSGHQFPNYSSELNVNALLLGDSALYLCASSPGTGYGNTIYFGEGSWLTVV.

The chain carries TRBV2 and TRBJ2-7, with unresolved D. The CDR3 sequence is 13 residues long. Trimming pared 6 bases from V and 5 bases from J, leaving 14 bases between. Germline CDR1 SNHLY, CDR2 FYNNEI. The CDR3 here is CASSPQAEHEQYF. The CDR3, as DNA: TGTGCCAGCAGCCCCCAAGCCGAACACGAGCAGTACTTC.

This sequence joins TRBV7-3 and TRBJ2-5; 8 nucleotides agree with TRBD2. Germline assignment: CDR1 SGHTA and CDR2 FQGTGA. The CDR3 consists of 15 residues. J lost 4 bases, V lost 4 bases, and 8 bases had no gene match. The CDR3: CASSSSGRGGETQYF. CDR3 nucleotide sequence: TGTGCCAGCAGCTCAAGCGGGAGAGGGGGAGAGACCCAGTACTTC.

The rearrangement links TRBV14 to TRBJ2-1; D unclear. Looked up from germline, CDR1 is SGHDN and CDR2 is FVKESK. Trimming removed 5 bases from V and 4 bases from J, with 3 bases in between. This CDR3 has 11 residues. The CDR3 sequence is CASSIYNEQFF. CDR3 DNA: TGTGCCAGCAGCATATACAATGAGCAGTTCTTC.

The J gene is TRBJ1-1, the V gene TRBV5-1; no reliable D call. This CDR3 has 15 amino acids. CDR1 is SGHRS and CDR2 is YFSETQ in the germline V gene. V lost 2 bases to trimming and J lost 0 bases, with 11 bases between them. The CDR3 DNA reads TGCGCCAGCAGCTTAATGAATCTAATGAACACTGAAGCTTTCTTT. Amino acid sequence: CASSLMNLMNTEAFF.

The genes are TRBV4-2 and TRBJ1-4; 10 bases align to TRBD1. The CDR3 spans 17 residues. CDR1 and CDR2 from the germline V gene are LGHNA and YNFKEQ. Losses at the gene ends were 0 bases for V and 5 bases for J; bases not matched to a gene: 6. CDR3 residues: CASSQERGGQGNEKLFF. CDR3 sequence (DNA): TGTGCCAGCAGCCAAGAAAGGGGGGGACAGGGGAATGAAAAACTGTTTTTT.

The V call is TRBV4-1, the J call TRBJ2-1, with 7 bases matching TRBD2. The trim removed 1 base at V and 0 bases at J, leaving 0 bases unmatched. In germline, CDR1 is MGHRA, CDR2 YSYEKL. The CDR3 loop spans 15 amino acids. CDR3 protein: CASSQGGSSYNEQFF. CDR3 in DNA: TGCGCCAGCAGCCAAGGCGGGAGCTCCTACAATGAGCAGTTCTTC.

This sequence joins TRBV7-2 and TRBJ2-7, with D possibly matching TRBD2 (7 bases). V was cut by 2 bases and J by 3 bases, with 17 bases left in between. Germline CDR1 SGHTA, CDR2 FQGNSA. This CDR3 contains 16 residues. DNA of the CDR3: TGTGCCAGCAGCTTATCTCTAGGCGGGGGCCGCTACGAGCAGTACTTC. Its translation: CASSLSLGGGRYEQYF.

This clone appeared a single time. The J gene is TRBJ2-5, the V gene TRBV9; the D is unclear. CDR1 SGDLS and CDR2 YYNGEE come from the germline V gene. CDR3 length equals 13 residues. Trimming removed 4 bases from V and 1 base from J, with 8 bases in between. DNA for the CDR3: TGTGCCAGCAGCCGTGACATCCAAGAGACCCAGTACTTC. Encoded protein: CASSRDIQETQYF.

The CDR3 nucleotides read TGCGCCAGCAGCAGGGACAGGCTGAATGAAAAACTGTTTTTT. It yields the protein CASSRDRLNEKLFF. The rearrangement links TRBV4-1 to TRBJ1-4; 8 nucleotides line up with TRBD1. The germline CDR1 and CDR2 sequences are MGHRA and YSYEKL. The CDR3 is made up of 14 amino acids. The V gene end was trimmed by 5 bases and the J gene end by 5 bases; junction bases not matched to a gene: 4.

This clone was detected only once. V usage is TRBV18 and J usage is TRBJ1-2; D is unresolved. The V gene's germline CDR1 is KGHSH and CDR2 LQKENI. The V and J ends lost 3 bases and 4 bases respectively, with 6 bases between them. The CDR3 runs 12 residues. DNA of the CDR3: TGTGCCAGCTCACCTGAGGCCTATGGCTACACCTTC. The encoded protein is CASSPEAYGYTF.

This clone was observed a handful of times. The V call is TRBV6-5, the J call TRBJ1-2, with 8 bases aligning to TRBD1. V gave up 5 bases and J gave up 5 bases; unmatched junction bases: 7. Germline V gives CDR1 MNHEY, CDR2 SVGAGI. The CDR3 sequence is 14 residues long. Here the CDR3 DNA reads TGTGCCAGCAGTCCGGGACAGGAGACTTATGGCTACACCTTC. This translates into CASSPGQETYGYTF.